The 13 T cell receptor beta chains below come from one sample, sequenced in a study of beta chain features in type 1 diabetes (dated by TCRdb to the late 2010s). The paper's findings and limits, for the study overall: A moderate but significant shortening of TCRB CDR3 length was observed in type 1 diabetes patients in all four CD4+ subsets.

Antigen specificity for these receptors is unknown. The library came from the immunoSEQ multiplex PCR assay. The entire amount of isolated RNA was reverse transcribed using the High Capacity cDNA Reverse Transcription Kit, so the sequenced TCRB transcripts were expressed ones. This immuneACCESS table, as held by TCRdb, lists in-frame sequences with V and J called but not all clones. Of the missing ones, under half trace to an unresolved V gene in checked studies; the others have no known cause. In all, the sample holds 600,000 or so clones, and roughly an eighth of those were seen once. The biggest ten clones account for 0.095% to 0.15% of the sample. Sequencing was done on a sample of naive CD4+ T cells from blood. The cell subset or site label for this specimen denotes: true naive CD4+ T cells. These receptors all stem from a man aged 25 to 40 with type 1 diabetes.

The chain employs TRBV14 and TRBJ1-2; D not resolved. This CDR3 is built from 15 residues. Germline assignment: CDR1 SGHDN and CDR2 FVKESK. Trimming cost V 2 bases and J 5 bases, with 15 bases left between them. The CDR3: CASSQLPGRTYGYTF. The CDR3 DNA reads TGTGCCAGCAGCCAACTCCCCGGGAGAACTTATGGCTACACCTTC.

This chain joins TRBV5-6 and TRBJ1-5; D ambiguous. From germline, CDR1 is SGHDT and CDR2 YYEEEE. V was pared by 4 bases and J by 0 bases, with 8 bases between. The CDR3 contains 14 residues. CDR3 loop: CASSLDGSNQPQHF. In DNA, the CDR3 is TGTGCCAGCAGCCTCGACGGTAGCAATCAGCCCCAGCATTTT.

This clone was seen more than once but under ten times. V is TRBV7-3 and J is TRBJ2-3; D ambiguous. This CDR3 has 13 amino acids. V gave up 1 base and J gave up 0 bases, with 2 bases separating them. Per the germline V gene, CDR1 is SGHTA and CDR2 is FQGTGA. CDR3 in amino acids: CASSLKSTDTQYF. CDR3 sequence (DNA): TGTGCCAGCAGCTTAAAAAGCACAGATACGCAGTATTTT.

V is TRBV5-4 and J is TRBJ1-2, with 8 bases lining up with TRBD1. V shed 2 bases, J shed 7 bases, and the junction held 7 bases outside the gene matches. Germline V gene lookup returns CDR1 SGHNT and CDR2 YYREEE (reference sequence). This CDR3 has 14 residues. The CDR3: CASSLDRGQGGYTF. In DNA, the CDR3 is TGTGCCAGCAGCTTAGACAGGGGCCAAGGTGGCTACACCTTC.

Turning to this clone: The identical CDR3 is also encoded by other nucleotide sequences in the sample. This chain links TRBV25-1 with TRBJ2-7, with 11 bases that match TRBD1. From germline, CDR1 is MGHDK and CDR2 SYGVNS. This CDR3 has 14 amino acids. V lost 4 bases and J lost 2; bases outside the gene matches: 1. In nucleotides, the CDR3 is TGTGCCAGCAGTGCGGGACAGGGGGCCTACGAGCAGTACTTC. Its protein product is CASSAGQGAYEQYF.

This clone was counted only a few times. The V and J genes are TRBV2 and TRBJ2-2, with D tentatively TRBD1 (5 bases). Looked up from germline, CDR1 is SNHLY and CDR2 is FYNNEI. V was cut by 3 bases and J by 5 bases, with 13 bases left in between. The CDR3 covers 15 residues. The CDR3: CASSDKGPVTGELFF. In DNA form, the CDR3 reads TGTGCCAGCAGTGATAAGGGGCCCGTAACCGGGGAGCTGTTTTTT.

The CDR3 sequence: CASRRQGAEAFF. DNA of the CDR3: TGTGCCAGCAGGAGACAGGGGGCTGAAGCTTTCTTT. The chain is built from TRBV28 and TRBJ1-1; 9 bases are shared with TRBD1. After removal of 6 bases from V and 6 bases from J, the junction contained 2 bases not matched to a gene. The length of the CDR3 is 12 residues. Germline V gene lookup returns CDR1 MDHEN and CDR2 SYDVKM.

The genes are TRBV7-3 and TRBJ2-1; 9 bases are a match to TRBD1. The CDR3 sequence is 14 residues long. From germline, CDR1 is SGHTA and CDR2 FQGTGA. After removal of 5 bases from V and 6 bases from J, the junction contained 5 bases not matched to a gene. The CDR3 sequence is CASSLDRGGNEQFF. The CDR3 DNA is TGTGCCAGCAGCCTGGACAGGGGTGGCAATGAGCAGTTCTTC.

This clone was counted a few times. The V gene is TRBV29-1, the J gene TRBJ1-3; D is ambiguous. Germline V gives CDR1 SQVTM, CDR2 ANQGSEA. The CDR3 sequence is 11 residues long. The V end was cut by 4 bases, the J end by 8 bases, with 9 bases between. CDR3: CSVGFGDTIYF. CDR3 sequence (DNA): TGCAGCGTTGGATTTGGGGACACCATATATTTT.

V usage is TRBV11-2 and J usage is TRBJ1-6, with 7 bases aligning to TRBD1. Trimming took 5 bases from V and 11 from J; bases not matched to a gene: 6. Germline V CDR1 and CDR2: SGHAT, FQNNGV. This CDR3 comprises 13 residues. The CDR3 sequence: CASSGDRRTPLHF. The CDR3 DNA sequence: TGTGCCAGCAGCGGGGACAGAAGGACACCCCTCCACTTT. The full variable domain, with the rest looked up from reference TRBV11-2 and TRBJ1-6, is EAGVAQSPRYKIIEKRQSVAFWCNPISGHATLYWYQQILGQGPKLLIQFQNNGVVDDSQLPKDRFSAERLKGVDSTLKIQPAKLEDSAVYLCASSGDRRTPLHFGNGTRLTVT.

The rearrangement links TRBV7-6 to TRBJ1-2; D unresolved. V shed 4 bases and J shed 0 bases, with 6 bases lying between them. This CDR3 has 13 amino acids. Germline V gives CDR1 SGHVS, CDR2 FNYEAQ. The CDR3 here is CASSSGTNYGYTF. In DNA form, the CDR3 reads TGTGCCAGCAGCTCCGGGACTAACTATGGCTACACCTTC. Filled out from reference TRBV7-6 and TRBJ1-2, the complete variable domain reads GAGVSQSPRYKVTKRGQDVALRCDPISGHVSLYWYRQALGQGPEFLTYFNYEAQQDKSGLPNDRFSAERPEGSISTLTIQRTEQRDSAMYRCASSSGTNYGYTFGSGTRLTVV.

V usage is TRBV29-1 and J usage is TRBJ1-3; 7 nucleotides agree with TRBD1. CDR1 is SQVTM and CDR2 is ANQGSEA in the germline V gene. The CDR3 contains 14 residues. Trimming took 3 bases from V and 0 from J; bases not matched to a gene: 2. The CDR3 region has the DNA TGCAGCGTTGATAGGGACAGCTCTGGAAACACCATATATTTT. Its translation: CSVDRDSSGNTIYF.

The table lists this clone with a few counts. This rearrangement joins TRBV5-4 to TRBJ2-1; D not resolved. The V and J ends lost 2 bases and 0 bases respectively, with 6 bases between them. CDR1 is SGHNT, CDR2 YYREEE, per germline (reference sequence). The CDR3 contains 14 residues. The CDR3 loop reads CASSFPSSYNEQFF. The CDR3 DNA follows: TGTGCCAGCAGCTTCCCCAGCTCCTACAATGAGCAGTTCTTC.